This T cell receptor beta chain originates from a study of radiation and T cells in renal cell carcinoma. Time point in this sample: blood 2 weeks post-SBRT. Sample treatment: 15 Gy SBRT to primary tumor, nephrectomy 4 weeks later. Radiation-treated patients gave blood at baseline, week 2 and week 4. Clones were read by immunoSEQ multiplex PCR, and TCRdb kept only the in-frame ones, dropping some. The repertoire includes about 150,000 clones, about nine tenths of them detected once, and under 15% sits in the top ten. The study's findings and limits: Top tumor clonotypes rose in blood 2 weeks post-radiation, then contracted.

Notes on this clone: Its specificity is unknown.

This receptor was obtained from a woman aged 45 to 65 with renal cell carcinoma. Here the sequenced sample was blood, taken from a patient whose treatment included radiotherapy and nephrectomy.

As DNA, the CDR3 is TGTGCCAGCAGTGGCGTGTTCCCCTACAATGAGCAGTTCTTC. It is translated as CASSGVFPYNEQFF. The genes are TRBV6-5 and TRBJ2-1; unclear D gene. Trimming shortened V by 5 bases and J by 2 bases, and 10 bases separated the two germline ends. From germline, CDR1 is MNHEY and CDR2 SVGAGI. The CDR3 spans 14 residues.